This is a list of T cell receptor beta chains from one sample in a study of T-cell memory formation after mild COVID-19. In TCRdb, the 5' RACE reads were re-called with MiXCR into one record per CDR3 protein. The sample yields around 29,000 distinct CDR3 sequences, approximately 12% seen once. Sequenced: PBMCs or a T cell subset sorted from them (not recorded which). These receptors all stem from an adult woman who had mild COVID-19 (a few samples of this study predate the infection). Cell type and time point are not known. The CDR3 runs from the conserved cysteine through the conserved F or W. A D gene is named only where the DNA matches it firmly. Clone size is given for some rows only: seen once, a few or many times, or a class if the clone is expanded.

>TRBV11-2|many|TRBD2|TRBJ2-7
CASRGIAGGPHEQYF
TGTGCCAGCAGAGGCATAGCGGGAGGGCCCCACGAGCAGTACTTC
>TRBV6-2/TRBV6-3|many|.|TRBJ1-1
CASSVYEYSPGNTEAFF
TGTGCCAGCAGTGTATACGAATACTCCCCGGGGAACACTGAAGCTTTCTTT
>TRBV12-3/TRBV12-4|many|TRBD1|TRBJ1-1
CASRLNDRGNTEAFF
TGTGCCAGCAGACTTAATGACAGGGGTAACACTGAAGCTTTCTTT
>TRBV6-6|few|TRBD2|TRBJ2-1
CASNLAERHNEQFF
TGTGCCAGCAACCTAGCGGAGAGACACAATGAGCAGTTCTTC
>TRBV19|many|TRBD1|TRBJ2-5
CASSPTGGVETQYF
TGTGCCAGTAGCCCGACAGGGGGCGTGGAGACCCAGTACTTC
>TRBV19|.|.|TRBJ2-1
CASSMPSGANEQFF
TGTGCCAGTAGTATGCCCTCAGGGGCTAATGAGCAGTTCTTC
>TRBV4-2|many|.|TRBJ1-5
CASSPRSGGQPQHF
TGTGCCAGCAGCCCCCGTTCTGGCGGCCAGCCCCAGCATTTT
>TRBV25-1|many|.|TRBJ2-1
CASSERGGNEQFF
TGTGCCAGCAGTGAGAGGGGGGGCAATGAGCAGTTCTTC
>TRBV12-3/TRBV12-4|many|TRBD1|TRBJ2-7
CASSTLTGTGSYEQYF
TGTGCCAGCAGTACACTAACCGGGACAGGGTCATACGAGCAGTACTTC
>TRBV9|many|TRBD2|TRBJ2-5
CASSVEVGLAGAETQYF
TGTGCCAGCAGCGTAGAAGTCGGACTAGCGGGAGCTGAGACCCAGTACTTC
>TRBV7-2|many|TRBD2|TRBJ2-5
CASSATSGGGETQYF
TGTGCCAGCAGCGCCACTAGCGGGGGGGGAGAGACCCAGTACTTC
>TRBV12-3/TRBV12-4|.|TRBD2|TRBJ2-5
CASSRRSGLAGQETQYF
TGTGCCAGCAGTCGACGAAGCGGACTAGCGGGACAAGAGACCCAGTACTTC
>TRBV19|many|TRBD2|TRBJ2-5
CASSAGLAGVETQYF
TGTGCCAGTAGTGCGGGACTAGCGGGAGTTGAGACCCAGTACTTC
>TRBV5-1|medium-sized|.|TRBJ1-4
CASQTTDKRGEKLFF
TGCGCCAGTCAAACTACGGATAAAAGGGGTGAAAAACTGTTTTTT
>TRBV10-1|.|.|TRBJ2-3
CASSAGLTDTQYF
TGCGCCAGCAGTGCCGGTCTCACAGATACGCAGTATTTT
>TRBV12-3/TRBV12-4|many|.|TRBJ1-5
CASRLGVAGYSNQPQHF
TGTGCCAGCCGCCTGGGGGTGGCGGGATATAGCAATCAGCCCCAGCATTTT
>TRBV11-3|many|.|TRBJ2-1
CASSPAGTLPYNEQFF
TGTGCCAGCAGCCCAGCCGGGACTCTGCCCTACAATGAGCAGTTCTTC
>TRBV7-8|many|.|TRBJ1-4
CASSRGRTNEKLFF
TGTGCCAGCAGCCGGGGGCGGACTAATGAAAAACTGTTTTTT
>TRBV2|many|.|TRBJ2-7
CASSTVPGYEQYF
TGTGCCAGTTCTACAGTCCCAGGCTACGAGCAGTACTTC
>TRBV18|many|.|TRBJ2-7
CASSPTQTGYEQYF
TGTGCCAGCTCACCGACCCAAACAGGGTACGAGCAGTACTTC
>TRBV6-5|many|.|TRBJ2-7
CASSASGTTYEQYF
TGTGCCAGCAGTGCCTCCGGGACCACCTACGAGCAGTACTTC
>TRBV6-2/TRBV6-3|.|.|TRBJ2-7
CASTLGDGGQYF
TGTGCCAGCACTTTGGGGGACGGCGGGCAGTACTTC
>TRBV20-1|many|TRBD2|TRBJ2-3
CSARDGAAGGTTDTQYF
TGCAGTGCTAGAGATGGGGCGGCGGGAGGGACCACAGATACGCAGTATTTT
>TRBV14|many|TRBD2|TRBJ2-5
CASSLGLAGETQYF
TGTGCCAGCAGCCTCGGACTAGCGGGAGAGACCCAGTACTTC
>TRBV30|.|TRBD1|TRBJ2-7
CAWSAGTVGTYEQYF
TGTGCCTGGAGCGCCGGGACAGTGGGTACCTACGAGCAGTACTTC
>TRBV5-1|many|.|TRBJ2-3
CASSLALAFYTDTQYF
TGCGCCAGCAGCTTGGCACTAGCCTTTTACACAGATACGCAGTATTTT
>TRBV4-1|many|.|TRBJ1-1
CASSPGQNTEAFF
TGCGCCAGCAGCCCCGGACAAAACACTGAAGCTTTCTTT
>TRBV6-1|many|.|TRBJ1-5
CASSDRFGVSNQPQHF
TGTGCCAGCAGTGATAGGTTTGGGGTCAGCAATCAGCCCCAGCATTTT
>TRBV15|many|.|TRBJ1-2
CATTSTGVHILNYGYTF
TGTGCCACCACCAGCACTGGGGTCCATATTCTTAACTATGGCTACACCTTC
>TRBV5-1|once|TRBD2|TRBJ2-7
CASSSLAGDSYEQYF
TGCGCCAGCAGCTCCCTAGCGGGGGACTCCTACGAGCAGTACTTC
>TRBV11-1|many|.|TRBJ1-1
CASTIGPNTEAFF
TGTGCCAGCACCATAGGGCCTAACACTGAAGCTTTCTTT
>TRBV12-3/TRBV12-4|many|.|TRBJ1-3
CASSWASGNTIYF
TGTGCCAGCAGTTGGGCCTCTGGAAACACCATATATTTT
>TRBV7-9|many|.|TRBJ1-5
CASSLAPPSGALNQPQHF
TGTGCCAGCAGCTTAGCTCCCCCCTCCGGGGCTCTCAATCAGCCCCAGCATTTT
>TRBV5-1|many|.|TRBJ2-7
CASSDLYEQYF
TGCGCCAGCAGCGACCTCTACGAGCAGTACTTC
>TRBV27|.|TRBD1|TRBJ1-1
CASRGQGLIGTEAFF
TGTGCCAGCAGGGGACAGGGTTTGATCGGAACGGAAGCTTTCTTT
>TRBV5-1|many|.|TRBJ2-7
CASSPLERGEQYF
TGCGCCAGCAGCCCGCTGGAAAGAGGGGAGCAGTACTTC
>TRBV7-6|few|.|TRBJ2-3
CASTERGTDTQYF
TGTGCCAGCACCGAACGAGGGACAGATACGCAGTATTTT
>TRBV6-5|many|TRBD2|TRBJ2-3
CASKPAVGGSTDTQYF
TGTGCCAGCAAACCCGCCGTGGGGGGGAGCACAGATACGCAGTATTTT
>TRBV7-9|many|.|TRBJ2-7
CATGLRGEAYEQYF
TGTGCCACTGGGCTCAGGGGGGAAGCCTACGAGCAGTACTTC
>TRBV5-4|many|.|TRBJ2-5
CASRNVAVSQETQYF
TGTGCCAGCAGGAATGTTGCCGTAAGCCAAGAGACCCAGTACTTC
>TRBV29-1|many|.|TRBJ2-1
CSVERGGNEQFF
TGCAGCGTTGAAAGGGGCGGCAATGAGCAGTTCTTC
>TRBV18|many|TRBD1|TRBJ2-7
CASSPPAGGSYEQYF
TGTGCCAGCTCACCACCGGCAGGGGGATCCTACGAGCAGTACTTC
>TRBV7-9|many|.|TRBJ2-6
CASSSNSGANVLTF
TGTGCCAGCAGCTCCAACTCTGGGGCCAACGTCCTGACTTTC
>TRBV6-1|many|TRBD1|TRBJ2-7
CASSGRDRGLEQYF
TGTGCCAGCAGTGGCCGGGACAGGGGACTCGAGCAGTACTTC
>TRBV20-1|many|TRBD2|TRBJ2-5
CSARPIGLGDETQYF
TGCAGTGCTAGACCGATCGGACTAGGAGACGAGACCCAGTACTTC
>TRBV6-2/TRBV6-3|many|TRBD1|TRBJ1-5
CASRPTGASNQPQHF
TGTGCCAGCAGGCCGACAGGGGCGAGCAATCAGCCCCAGCATTTT
>TRBV5-6|many|.|TRBJ1-1
CASIFWGLNTEAFF
TGTGCCAGCATCTTCTGGGGCTTGAACACTGAAGCTTTCTTT
>TRBV2|many|.|TRBJ1-2
CASSEWPGRGRGYTF
TGTGCCAGCAGTGAATGGCCCGGCAGGGGTCGGGGCTACACCTTC
>TRBV5-1|many|.|TRBJ2-2
CASSYDLNTGELFF
TGCGCCAGCAGCTACGACCTGAACACCGGGGAGCTGTTTTTT
>TRBV10-3|many|.|TRBJ2-7
CAISESGGGIYEQYF
TGTGCCATCAGTGAGTCGGGTGGGGGGATCTACGAGCAGTACTTC
>TRBV3-1|many|.|TRBJ2-7
CASSQAGGNRARSYEQYF
TGTGCCAGCAGCCAAGCAGGAGGAAACCGCGCAAGGTCCTACGAGCAGTACTTC